This T cell receptor (beta chain) stems from a study of STAT5B mutations in CD4+ large granular lymphocyte leukemia. Turning to the study itself: The CDR3 'QG' motif was associated with a particular HLA allele among healthy donors. Study-wide results and caveats: Main leukemic clonotypes were patient-specific, but roughly 25% appeared at low frequency elsewhere. Patient CD4-sorted repertoires looked more clonal than healthy CD4+ repertoires, even without putative leukemic clones.

Assay: immunoSEQ multiplex PCR; the TCRdb copy retains only in-frame clones and omits some. This repertoire shows about 33,000 clones, around 76% found once; its top ten account for approximately 0.29%. This clone was observed a single time. Antigen unknown. The sequence derives from a human donor in good health. Input material: CD4+ T cells from blood buffy coats.

The CDR3, as DNA: TGTGCCAGTAGTGCGCGGACAGGGGATGGTAACCCTGAAGCTTTCTTT. Encoded protein: CASSARTGDGNPEAFF. The rearrangement joins TRBV19 to TRBJ1-1; 9 nucleotides align to TRBD1. CDR3 size: 16 residues. J lost 6 bases, V lost 5 bases, and 13 bases had no gene match. Germline lookup yields CDR1 LNHDA and CDR2 SQIVND (reference sequence).